Presented here are 10 T cell receptor beta chains from one specimen sequenced in a study of cytomegalovirus exposure and HLA in healthy donors. PCR was performed using 60 Vbeta and 13 Jbeta primers. Assay: immunoSEQ multiplex PCR; the TCRdb copy retains only in-frame clones and omits some. The sample comprises some 130,000 clones, over 70% of which are singletons, and approximately 3.1% rests with the top ten. Sequencing was performed on PBMCs. The receptors were sampled from a man aged 30 to 45 in good health and CMV-seronegative.

About this clone itself: The junction departs from germline at one end; a sequencing error may be responsible. The chain has TRBV11-2 and TRBJ2-7; 8 positions match TRBD2. Germline CDR1 and CDR2: SGHAT and FQNNGV. The CDR3 has 15 amino acids. The CDR3 DNA reads TGTGCCAGCAGCTTAGATAGGACTAGCTCCTTCGAGCAGTACTTC. It translates to CASSLDRTSSFEQYF. The variable domain in full, completed from reference TRBV11-2 and TRBJ2-7, reads EAGVAQSPRYKIIEKRQSVAFWCNPISGHATLYWYQQILGQGPKLLIQFQNNGVVDDSQLPKDRFSAERLKGVDSTLKIQPAKLEDSAVYLCASSLDRTSSFEQYFGPGTRLTVT.

V is TRBV19 and J is TRBJ1-1; maybe TRBD1 (6 bases). CDR1 and CDR2 (germline): LNHDA, SQIVND (reference sequence). This CDR3 has 16 amino acids. Trimming pared 1 base from V and 3 bases from J, leaving 15 bases between. The CDR3 region is CASSIGTGLRDTEAFF. The CDR3 nucleotides read TGTGCCAGTAGTATAGGTACAGGGTTAAGAGACACTGAAGCTTTCTTT.

The V and J genes are TRBV19 and TRBJ1-1; 9 bases map to TRBD1. Germline CDR1 and CDR2: LNHDA and SQIVND (reference sequence). The CDR3 consists of 14 residues. Germline trimming cut 6 bases from V and 4 bases from J; bases unmatched to any gene: 6. In DNA form, the CDR3 reads TGTGCCAGTAGCCAACAGGGGGCTAGCACTGAAGCTTTCTTT. It translates to CASSQQGASTEAFF.

V usage is TRBV30 and J usage is TRBJ2-3; 13 bases map to TRBD2. CDR3 length: 15 amino acids. CDR1 and CDR2 (germline): GTSNPN, SVGIG (reference sequence). After removal of 8 bases from V and 0 bases from J, the junction contained 5 bases not matched to a gene. The CDR3: CARTSGGASTDTQYF. For the CDR3, the DNA is TGTGCCCGGACTAGCGGGGGCGCGAGCACAGATACGCAGTATTTT.

The genes are TRBV10-3 and TRBJ2-1; D perhaps matches TRBD1 (5 bases). Trimming stripped 2 bases from V and 8 bases from J, with 7 bases between. There are 12 residues in the CDR3. The V gene's germline CDR1 is ENHRY and CDR2 SYGVKD. The CDR3 spells CAISEQGDEQFF. Written as DNA, the CDR3 is TGTGCCATCAGTGAGCAAGGGGATGAGCAGTTCTTC.

Only one count was recorded for this clone. The V gene is TRBV4-1, the J gene TRBJ2-3, with TRBD2 identical over 10 bases. V shed 4 bases and J 4 bases; nucleotides not matched to a gene: 8. The germline gives CDR1 MGHRA, CDR2 YSYEKL. The CDR3 runs 16 residues. As DNA, the CDR3 is TGCGCCAGCAGCCGGGTAGCGGGAGGTGTTTCAGATACGCAGTATTTT. Residues: CASSRVAGGVSDTQYF.

This sequence joins TRBV4-3 and TRBJ2-1, with TRBD1 matching over 8 bases. V gave up 1 base and J gave up 0 bases; unmatched junction bases: 11. The germline V gene has CDR1 LGHNA and CDR2 YSLEER. The CDR3 length is 19 residues. The DNA of the CDR3 is TGCGCCAGCAGCCAAGCGCCACCACAGGGGGGACGCTCCTACAATGAGCAGTTCTTC. Translation gives CASSQAPPQGGRSYNEQFF.

CDR3 sequence reads: CASSPGGGQETQYF. The CDR3 coding sequence is TGTGCCAGCAGCCCGGGGGGGGGCCAAGAGACCCAGTACTTC. The rearrangement links TRBV7-9 to TRBJ2-5, with 8 bases aligning to TRBD2. This CDR3 contains 14 residues. Trimming cost V 5 bases and J 1 base; bases outside gene matches: 3. Germline assignment: CDR1 SEHNR and CDR2 FQNEAQ (reference sequence). Full variable domain (remainder filled in from reference TRBV7-9 and TRBJ2-5): DTGVSQNPRHKITKRGQNVTFRCDPISEHNRLYWYRQTLGQGPEFLTYFQNEAQLEKSRLLSDRFSAERPKGSFSTLEIQRTEQGDSAMYLCASSPGGGQETQYFGPGTRLLVL.

The J gene is TRBJ2-2, the V gene TRBV6-5; the D gene is possibly TRBD2 (5 bases). The germline V gene has CDR1 MNHEY and CDR2 SVGAGI. The CDR3 spans 15 residues. Trimming shortened V by 2 bases and J by 2 bases, and 9 bases separated the two germline ends. The CDR3, as DNA: TGTGCCAGCAGTTACGGCGGGCCCAACACCGGGGAGCTGTTTTTT. It codes for CASSYGGPNTGELFF.

The chain joins TRBV2 to TRBJ2-5, with D perhaps TRBD2 (6 bases). CDR1 is SNHLY and CDR2 is FYNNEI in the germline V gene. V was cut by 1 base and J by 7 bases, with 10 bases left in between. The length of the CDR3 is 13 residues. CDR3 sequence (DNA): TGTGCCAGCAGTGAAGGAAGTAGCGGGACCCAGTACTTC. Protein product: CASSEGSSGTQYF.